Below, one T cell receptor beta chain is given with its context. No antigen is known for it. There are no base qualities to consult, and no much larger clone falls within one base. CD8 naive samples were CD45RO-negative cells positively selected for CCR7, giving a CD45RA+CCR7+ population that excluded TemRA cells. Healthy HIV-negative adults with no recently reported acute infections or vaccinations were included as donors. Only Caucasian adults living in Nashville, Tennessee, USA were represented among the donors. Blood was obtained by leukapheresis, after which PBMCs were separated by Ficoll-Histopaque density gradient centrifugation and cryopreserved in liquid nitrogen vapor phase. Analytical flow cytometry was used to check the purity and quantity of every magnetically sorted T cell population. Genomic DNA was isolated from every sorted fraction and measured by UV absorbance on a Nanodrop 2000c.

Measured from the cysteine to the phenylalanine, the CDR3 is 15 residues long. The entry retains the CDR3 DNA only, 45 bases that are in frame from base 1. Here V drops 4 bases and J drops 5 bases, and the junction holds 7 bases not matched to any gene. CDR1 is given as SGHNT and CDR2 as YYREEE, both from the germline V gene (reference sequence). Using the deep immunoSEQ assay, TCR CDR3 regions were amplified from genomic DNA by multiplex PCR. For each cell subset, the extracted genomic DNA was distributed evenly across all wells of several immunoSEQ 96-well plates, and each plate served as one replicate. For sorted subsets, 200 ng of genomic DNA, equivalent to 25,000 to 30,000 T cell genomes, went into each replicate PCR. Purified libraries were quantified with a Qubit 3.0 fluorometer, sized on a Bioanalyzer 2100, and re-quantified with the KAPA Library Quantification kit. A separate single-read 150-cycle Illumina NextSeq 550 flow cell was used to sequence each immunoSEQ 96-well plate. The original methods were these. The immunoSEQ output contained only junctional sequences without quality scores, so filtering could not match that applied to full-length reads. Sequences were annotated with PyIR, a Python wrapper for IgBLAST v1.9, and V/J genes and CDR3 were assigned using IMGT germline references. Reads were filtered out if the reads had weak V/J assignments (E-value above 1e-6), no CDR3, stop codons, out-of-frame junctions, or ambiguous translated residues. V3J clonotypes were defined as sequences sharing an identical inferred V gene, J gene, and CDR3 amino acid sequence. Percentage overlap between repertoires was computed as shared unique clonotypes divided by the size of the smaller repertoire. RTK rarefaction, the Chao1 estimator, and Recon v2.1 estimates of unobserved clonotypes were used to assess repertoire richness. OLGA was used to compute generation probabilities for all TCRbeta clonotypes that the gDNA method yielded from a handful of donors. The table was pulled from immuneACCESS by TCRdb, which kept in-frame rearrangements only. Such tables lose some clones; where checked, under half of the loss comes from unresolved V genes, and the rest has no known cause. V, J and clone size were drawn from that table, and D and trimming were deduced from the DNA. The sample includes under 2,000,000 clones, with around 96% observed a single time. Jointly, the top ten make up less than 1.5% of the sample.

The record originates from a study of shared clonotypes between healthy human individuals (dated by TCRdb to about 2020). For context, the study as a whole: Two women and three men aged 18 to 49 years were included in the cohort. For each donor, CD4 naive and CD4 memory were each run on three plates, CD8 naive on two plates, and CD8 memory on one plate. To estimate repertoire size and how much clonotype sharing occurs between individuals, the study deeply sequenced the blood TCR repertoires of several healthy adults. Different laboratories and diverse techniques were used to prepare libraries and sequence TCR repertoires, to increase sequencing depth and limit assay-specific biases. Leukapheresis yielded between about 0.94 and 10 billion PBMCs per donor.

Results and caveats for the whole study, not just this receptor: Compared with non-shared clonotypes, clonotypes shared by all four sorted-subset donors had higher generation probabilities. Sharing across a few donors was observed for 4.5% to 6.5% of naive CD4, 3% to 4% of naive CD8, roughly 2.4% of memory CD4, and about 0.4% of memory CD8 clonotypes. Larger estimated clonotype richness was generally found for naive subsets than for memory subsets. Sampling was limited to blood, and TCR repertoires in tissue likely differ from TCR repertoires in blood. The small number of donors limited the genetic and exposure-history diversity represented. Rarefaction of sorted-subset datasets indicated incomplete sequencing despite the large sequencing depth. Based on pairwise subsampling, the degree of clonotype sharing among donors was expected to be affected by sequencing depth.

The sample taken for sequencing was naive CD8+ T cells sorted from blood. Sample cell subset or site, as interpreted from the label and publication: CD45RA+CCR7+. The TCR comes from a man between 18 and 29 years old in good health. Here the chain combines TRBV5-4 and TRBJ1-3; 9 central bases correspond to TRBD1. For the CDR3, the sequence is CASSKGQGGRNTIYF. The sequenced DNA is TGTGCCAGCAGCAAGGGACAGGGCGGGAGAAACACCATATATTTT. The entire variable domain, with the stretches around the CDR3 drawn from the reference TRBV5-4 and TRBJ1-3 proteins, is ETGVTQSPTHLIKTRGQQVTLRCSSQSGHNTVSWYQQALGQGPQFIFQYYREEENGRGNFPPRFSGLQFPNYSSELNVNALELDDSALYLCASSKGQGGRNTIYFGEGSWLTVV.